A selection of T cell receptor beta chains follows, all from one sample in a study of T-cell reconstitution after alpha-beta-depleted transplantation in children. TCRdb re-called the PCR reads with MiXCR, one entry per CDR3 protein. This repertoire shows some 95,000 distinct CDR3 sequences, 20% to 30% found once; its top ten account for about a fifth. Here the sequenced sample was PBMCs, taken before TCRalphabeta/CD19-depleted stem cell transplant. These receptors were obtained from a boy aged 2 to 9 with acute lymphoblastic leukemia, due to receive a stem cell transplant. The conserved cysteine and the conserved F or W are not part of the CDR3 here. Each record gives: D gene, J gene, CDR3 length, V gene, CDR3 protein. The D gene is left open where the match is weak.

>.|TRBJ2-1|13|TRBV7-2
ASSFSGGLLNEQF
>.|TRBJ1-1|10|TRBV6-5
ASNSPTGEAF
>TRBD2|TRBJ2-1|12|TRBV5-1
ASSWTSGNNEQF
>TRBD1|TRBJ1-1|13|TRBV27
ASSSDRVGNTEAF
>.|TRBJ1-1|9|TRBV28
AIGAPTEAF
>TRBD1|TRBJ1-4|11|TRBV29-1
IVQGATNEKLF
>.|TRBJ2-1|14|TRBV3-1
ASSQESGGAYYEQF
>TRBD2|TRBJ2-3|18|TRBV5-1
ASSLGPGTSGGYNTDTQY
>.|TRBJ2-4|13|TRBV28
ASSSGRILGNIQY
>.|TRBJ2-7|9|TRBV4-3
ASSQGGVWY
>TRBD1|TRBJ2-7|11|TRBV11-3
ASSSHRGYEQY
>.|TRBJ2-7|10|TRBV27
ASSRNPYEQY
>.|TRBJ2-1|14|TRBV7-6
ASSLSIPGGYNEQF
>.|TRBJ2-2|13|TRBV7-2
ASSLRGTDTGELF
>.|TRBJ1-6|15|TRBV5-1
ASSLTHSPGSNSPLH
>TRBD1|TRBJ2-7|12|TRBV10-2
ARSADRDTGEQY
>TRBD2|TRBJ2-5|13|TRBV2
ASSGLAGREETQY
>.|TRBJ1-1|11|TRBV5-3
ARAPGLGTEAF
>TRBD1|TRBJ1-4|11|TRBV30
AWCRQGDEKLF
>.|TRBJ1-5|9|TRBV6-6
ASRQGLPQH
>TRBD2|TRBJ2-1|17|TRBV7-6
ASSDPGTSGGGLYNEQF
>.|TRBJ2-4|12|TRBV3-1
ASSPTAGKNIQY
>.|TRBJ2-1|10|TRBV5-4
ASSLDQGEQF
>TRBD1|TRBJ1-5|11|TRBV29-1
SVGQGLNQPQH
>TRBD1|TRBJ2-7|13|TRBV24-1
ATSDAGQGRYEQY
>.|TRBJ2-7|13|TRBV28
ASTPLGSGKGEQY
>.|TRBJ2-5|11|TRBV7-9
ASTQTNEETQY
>TRBD1|TRBJ2-6|14|TRBV6-1
ATRIRDRGGANVLT
>.|TRBJ2-1|12|TRBV6-5
ASSLALLYNEQF
>TRBD2|TRBJ2-5|11|TRBV12-3/TRBV12-4
ASSSSGGETQY
>.|TRBJ2-1|12|TRBV7-2
ASSFQSSYNEQF
>TRBD2|TRBJ2-1|12|TRBV10-3
AISTPGLAEVQF
>.|TRBJ2-5|11|TRBV28
ASSPRLQETQY
>.|TRBJ2-6|15|TRBV3-1
ASSQDQSSSGANVLT
>.|TRBJ2-7|12|TRBV6-2/TRBV6-3
ASSYGATSYEQY
>TRBD1|TRBJ2-1|12|TRBV3-1
ASRSRTGRRKQF
>TRBD2|TRBJ2-3|15|TRBV3-1
ASSQRRLAGLTDTQY
>TRBD2|TRBJ2-3|14|TRBV5-1
ASSFRTSGEADTQY
>.|TRBJ2-1|11|TRBV5-1
ASSPSTENEQF
>.|TRBJ1-4|13|TRBV11-2
ASSLGVGANEKLF
>.|TRBJ1-1|13|TRBV2
ASSEDFQGNTEAF
>.|TRBJ2-3|14|TRBV10-3
AIRPGPPLSTDTQY
>.|TRBJ1-1|12|TRBV6-1
ASNRAGLSTEAF
>.|TRBJ2-1|13|TRBV5-1
ASSLEVVRDNEQF
>.|TRBJ1-1|12|TRBV4-3
ASSQDPASTEAF
>TRBD2|TRBJ2-4|16|TRBV28
ASRFSGLAGIAKNIQY
>.|TRBJ1-1|10|TRBV3-1
ASSQGSTEAF
>.|TRBJ2-2|11|TRBV7-2
ASSLSSTGELF
>.|TRBJ2-5|15|TRBV28
ASSHPTLANTKETQY
>TRBD2|TRBJ2-5|14|TRBV7-2
ASSLAGLAYQETQY
>TRBD1|TRBJ2-6|16|TRBV5-1
ASSSWGQGDSGANVLT
>.|TRBJ1-2|14|TRBV18
ASSPPSSFATYGYT
>.|TRBJ2-5|12|TRBV5-1
ASSLGRREETQY
>.|TRBJ2-3|13|TRBV24-1
ATSDFSELTDTQY
>TRBD2|TRBJ2-7|12|TRBV27
ASGTSGDSYEQY
>.|TRBJ2-4|11|TRBV10-3
AISGGGQNIQY
>TRBD1|TRBJ2-7|14|TRBV4-1
ASSQGGDRATYEQY
>.|TRBJ2-7|9|TRBV7-9
ASSLGSVQY